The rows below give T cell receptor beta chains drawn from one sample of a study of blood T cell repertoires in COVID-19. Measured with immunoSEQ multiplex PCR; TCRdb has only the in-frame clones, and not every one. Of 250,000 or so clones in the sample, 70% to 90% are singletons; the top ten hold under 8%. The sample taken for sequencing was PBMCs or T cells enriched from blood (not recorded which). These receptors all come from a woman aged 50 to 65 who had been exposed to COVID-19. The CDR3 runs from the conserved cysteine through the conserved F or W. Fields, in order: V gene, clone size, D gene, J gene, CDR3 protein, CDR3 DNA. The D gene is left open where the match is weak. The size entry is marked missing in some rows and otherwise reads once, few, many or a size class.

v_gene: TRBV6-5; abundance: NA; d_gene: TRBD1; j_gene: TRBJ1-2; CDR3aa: CASSYWRDREGGYTF; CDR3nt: TGTGCCAGCAGTTACTGGAGGGACAGGGAGGGTGGCTACACCTTC
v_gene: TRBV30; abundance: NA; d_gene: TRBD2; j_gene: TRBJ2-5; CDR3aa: CAWRKAGVQETQYF; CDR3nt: TGTGCCTGGAGAAAAGCGGGGGTACAAGAGACCCAGTACTTC
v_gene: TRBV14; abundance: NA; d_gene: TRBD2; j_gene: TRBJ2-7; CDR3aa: CASSQGSGWGNEQYF; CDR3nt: TGTGCCAGCAGCCAAGGTAGCGGGTGGGGCAACGAGCAGTACTTC
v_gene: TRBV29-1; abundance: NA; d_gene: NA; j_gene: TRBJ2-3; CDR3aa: CSVEEGTDTQYF; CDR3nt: TGCAGCGTTGAGGAGGGCACAGATACGCAGTATTTT
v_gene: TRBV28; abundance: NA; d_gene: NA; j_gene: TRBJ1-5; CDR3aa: CASSPTLGGVAGISNQPQHF; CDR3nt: TGTGCCAGCAGTCCGACCTTAGGAGGAGTCGCCGGTATAAGCAATCAGCCCCAGCATTTT
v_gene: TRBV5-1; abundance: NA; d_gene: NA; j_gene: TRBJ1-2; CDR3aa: CASSSEPTGLRTNYGYTF; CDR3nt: TGCGCCAGCAGCTCGGAGCCTACCGGATTGCGTACTAACTATGGCTACACCTTC
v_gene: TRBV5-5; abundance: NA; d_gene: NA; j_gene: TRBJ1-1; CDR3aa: CASSLQVEGTEAFF; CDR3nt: TGTGCCAGCAGCCTTCAGGTAGAGGGCACTGAAGCTTTCTTT
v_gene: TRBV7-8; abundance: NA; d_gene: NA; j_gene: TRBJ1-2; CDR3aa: CASSPSTEGYTF; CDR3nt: TGTGCCAGCAGCCCTTCGACGGAGGGCTACACCTTC
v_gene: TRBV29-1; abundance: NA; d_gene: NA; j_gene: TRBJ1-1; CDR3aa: CSVLDSNEAFF; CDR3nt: TGCAGCGTCTTGGACAGTAACGAAGCTTTCTTT
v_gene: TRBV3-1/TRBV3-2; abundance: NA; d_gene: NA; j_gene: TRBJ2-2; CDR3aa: CASSQGTGINTGELFF; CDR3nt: TGTGCCAGCAGCCAAGGTACAGGGATCAACACCGGGGAGCTGTTTTTT
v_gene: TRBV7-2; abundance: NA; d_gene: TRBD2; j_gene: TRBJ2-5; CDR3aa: CASSLVGRLAEYQETQYF; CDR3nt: TGTGCCAGCAGCTTAGTAGGGCGACTAGCGGAGTACCAAGAGACCCAGTACTTC
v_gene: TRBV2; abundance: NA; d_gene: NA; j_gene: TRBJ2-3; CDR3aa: CASSEKWGGTDTQYF; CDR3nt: TGTGCCAGCAGTGAGAAGTGGGGCGGCACAGATACGCAGTATTTT
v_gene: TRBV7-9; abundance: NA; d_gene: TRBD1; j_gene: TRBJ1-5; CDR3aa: CASSYTGVSGNQPQHF; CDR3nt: TGTGCCAGCAGCTATACAGGGGTTTCGGGCAATCAGCCCCAGCATTTT
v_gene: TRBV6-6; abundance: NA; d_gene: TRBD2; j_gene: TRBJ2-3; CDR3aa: CASSRTSGAPDTQYF; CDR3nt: TGTGCCAGCAGTCGGACTAGCGGGGCCCCGGATACGCAGTATTTT
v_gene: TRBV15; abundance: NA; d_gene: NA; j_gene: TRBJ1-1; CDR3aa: CATSRGGVDTEAFF; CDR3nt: TGTGCCACCAGCAGAGGGGGAGTGGACACTGAAGCTTTCTTT
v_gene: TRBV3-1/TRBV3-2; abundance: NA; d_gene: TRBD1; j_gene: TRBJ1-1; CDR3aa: CASSYNRGRTEAFF; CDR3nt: TGTGCCAGCAGCTATAACAGGGGGCGTACTGAAGCTTTCTTT
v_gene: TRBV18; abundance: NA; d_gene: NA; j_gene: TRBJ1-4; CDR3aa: CASSPSARDEKLFF; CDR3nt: TGTGCCAGCTCACCTAGTGCCCGAGATGAAAAACTGTTTTTT
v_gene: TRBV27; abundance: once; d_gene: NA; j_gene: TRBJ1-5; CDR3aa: CASSPSIRGPYQPQHF; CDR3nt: TGTGCCAGCAGTCCATCCATCAGGGGCCCCTATCAGCCCCAGCATTTT
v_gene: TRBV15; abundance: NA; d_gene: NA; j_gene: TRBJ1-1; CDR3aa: CATGARGTEAFF; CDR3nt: TGTGCCACCGGGGCTCGGGGGACTGAAGCTTTCTTT
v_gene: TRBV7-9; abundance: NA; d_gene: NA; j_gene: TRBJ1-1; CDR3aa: CASSLRDTKNTEAFF; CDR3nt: TGTGCCAGCAGCTTAAGGGACACAAAGAACACTGAAGCTTTCTTT
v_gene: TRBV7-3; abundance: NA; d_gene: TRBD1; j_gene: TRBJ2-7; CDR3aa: CASSLLGQGYEQYF; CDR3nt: TGTGCCAGCAGCTTACTGGGACAGGGCTACGAGCAGTACTTC
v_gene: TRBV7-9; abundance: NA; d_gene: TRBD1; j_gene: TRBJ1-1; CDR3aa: CASSLEGTGGTEAFF; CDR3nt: TGTGCCAGCAGCTTAGAAGGGACAGGGGGGACTGAAGCTTTCTTT
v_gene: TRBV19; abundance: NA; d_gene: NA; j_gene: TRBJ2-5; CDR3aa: CASSIGRGSLLQETQYF; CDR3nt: TGTGCCAGTAGTATAGGCAGGGGAAGTCTATTACAAGAGACCCAGTACTTC
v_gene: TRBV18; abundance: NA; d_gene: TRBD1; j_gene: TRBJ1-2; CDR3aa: CASSPTGGGYTF; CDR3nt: TGTGCCAGCTCACCTACAGGGGGTGGCTACACCTTC
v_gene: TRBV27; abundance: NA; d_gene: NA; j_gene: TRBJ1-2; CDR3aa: CASSLYRVGYGYTF; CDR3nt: TGTGCCAGCAGTTTGTACAGGGTGGGATATGGCTACACCTTC
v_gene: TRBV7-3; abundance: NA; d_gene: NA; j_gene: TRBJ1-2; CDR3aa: CASSLTQGAGYTF; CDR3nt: TGTGCCAGCAGCTTGACACAGGGAGCCGGCTACACCTTC
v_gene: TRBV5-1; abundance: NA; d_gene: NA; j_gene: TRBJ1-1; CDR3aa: CASSLDKGGNTEAFF; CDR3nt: TGCGCCAGCAGCTTGGATAAGGGAGGGAACACTGAAGCTTTCTTT
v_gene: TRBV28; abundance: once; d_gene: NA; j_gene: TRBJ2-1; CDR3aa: CASMFSSYNEQFF; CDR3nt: TGTGCCAGCATGTTTAGCTCCTACAATGAGCAGTTCTTC
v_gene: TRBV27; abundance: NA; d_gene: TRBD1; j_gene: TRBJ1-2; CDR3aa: CASKTGGLGYTF; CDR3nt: TGTGCCAGCAAGACAGGGGGTCTTGGCTACACCTTC
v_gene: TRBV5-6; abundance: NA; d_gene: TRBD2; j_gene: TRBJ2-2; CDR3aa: CASSWSGGRRTGELFF; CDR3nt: TGTGCCAGCAGCTGGTCGGGGGGGCGACGCACCGGGGAGCTGTTTTTT
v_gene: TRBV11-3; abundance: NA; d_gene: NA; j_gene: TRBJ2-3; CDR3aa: CASSGRGAEDTQYF; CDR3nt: TGTGCCAGCAGCGGCCGGGGGGCGGAGGATACGCAGTATTTT
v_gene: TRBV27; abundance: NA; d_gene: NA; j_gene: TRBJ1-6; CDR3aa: CASSLYQQGNSPLHF; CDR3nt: TGTGCCAGCAGTTTATACCAGCAGGGAAATTCACCCCTCCACTTT
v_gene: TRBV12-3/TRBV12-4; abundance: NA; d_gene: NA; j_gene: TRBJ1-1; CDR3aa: CASSLHRRAEAFF; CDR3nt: TGTGCCAGCAGTTTACACAGGCGCGCTGAAGCTTTCTTT
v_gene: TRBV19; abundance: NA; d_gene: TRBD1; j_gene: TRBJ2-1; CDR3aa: CASSIGGQGARNEQFF; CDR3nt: TGTGCCAGTAGTATAGGGGGACAGGGGGCGCGTAATGAGCAGTTCTTC
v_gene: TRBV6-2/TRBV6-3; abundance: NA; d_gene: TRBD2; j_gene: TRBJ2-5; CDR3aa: CASSTSGGAGETQYF; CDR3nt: TGTGCCAGCAGTACGAGCGGGGGGGCCGGAGAGACCCAGTACTTC
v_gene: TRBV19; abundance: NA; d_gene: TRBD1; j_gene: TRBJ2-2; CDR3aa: CASSIQGETGELFF; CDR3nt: TGTGCCAGTAGTATCCAGGGGGAAACCGGGGAGCTGTTTTTT
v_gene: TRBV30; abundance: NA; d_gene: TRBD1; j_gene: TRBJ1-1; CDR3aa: CAWSETGERAFF; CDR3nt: TGTGCCTGGAGCGAAACAGGGGAACGGGCTTTCTTT
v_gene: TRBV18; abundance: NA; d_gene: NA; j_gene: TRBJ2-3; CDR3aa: CASSRDLDTGDTQYF; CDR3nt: TGTGCCAGCTCACGGGACTTAGATACCGGAGATACGCAGTATTTT
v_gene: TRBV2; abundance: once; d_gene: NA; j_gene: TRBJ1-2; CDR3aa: CASSEQQQKNYGYTF; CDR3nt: TGTGCCAGCAGTGAACAACAGCAGAAAAATTATGGCTACACCTTC
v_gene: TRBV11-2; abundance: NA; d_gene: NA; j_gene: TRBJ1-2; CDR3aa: CASSSPGFRGYTF; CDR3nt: TGTGCCAGCAGCTCCCCGGGGTTCAGGGGCTACACCTTC
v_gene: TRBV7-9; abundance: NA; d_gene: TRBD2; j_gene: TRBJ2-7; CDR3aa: CASSEPGTSGNFYEQYF; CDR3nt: TGTGCCAGCAGCGAACCCGGGACTAGCGGAAATTTTTACGAGCAGTACTTC
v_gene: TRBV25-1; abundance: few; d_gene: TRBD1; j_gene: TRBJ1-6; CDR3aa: CASSPGTGSYNSPLHF; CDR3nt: TGTGCCAGCAGCCCCGGGACAGGCTCCTATAATTCACCCCTCCACTTT
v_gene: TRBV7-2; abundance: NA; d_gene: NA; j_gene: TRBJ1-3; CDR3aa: CASSPPPRAREERNTIYF; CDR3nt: TGTGCCAGCAGCCCCCCTCCCCGGGCAAGGGAGGAAAGAAACACCATATATTTT
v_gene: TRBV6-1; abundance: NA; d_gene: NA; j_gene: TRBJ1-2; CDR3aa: CASSEGGRGKHGYTF; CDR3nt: TGTGCCAGCAGTGAAGGCGGCAGGGGAAAGCATGGCTACACCTTC
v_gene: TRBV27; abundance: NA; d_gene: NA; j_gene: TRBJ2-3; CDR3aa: CASSIADSRSDTQYF; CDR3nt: TGTGCCAGCAGCATTGCGGACAGCCGATCAGATACGCAGTATTTT
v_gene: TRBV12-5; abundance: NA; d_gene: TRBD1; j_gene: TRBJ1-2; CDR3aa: CASGFSGGGGYTF; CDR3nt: TGTGCTAGTGGTTTTTCAGGGGGCGGGGGCTACACCTTC
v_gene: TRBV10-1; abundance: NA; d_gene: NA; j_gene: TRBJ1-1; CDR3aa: CASSEGSQREAFF; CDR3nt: TGCGCCAGCAGTGAGGGCTCTCAGAGGGAAGCTTTCTTT
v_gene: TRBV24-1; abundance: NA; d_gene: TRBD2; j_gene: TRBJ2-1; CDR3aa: CATSDLTSGDNEQFF; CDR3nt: TGTGCCACCAGTGATCTCACTAGCGGGGATAATGAGCAGTTCTTC
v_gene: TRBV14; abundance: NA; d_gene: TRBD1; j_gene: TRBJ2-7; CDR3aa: CASSVQGKHYEQYF; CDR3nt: TGTGCCAGCAGCGTACAGGGGAAACACTACGAGCAGTACTTC
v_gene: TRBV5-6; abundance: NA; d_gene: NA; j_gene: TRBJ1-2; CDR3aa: CASSPLNYGYTF; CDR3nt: TGTGCCAGCAGCCCCCTGAACTATGGCTACACCTTC
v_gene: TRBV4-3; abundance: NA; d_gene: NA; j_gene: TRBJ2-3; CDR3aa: CASSQAGGGATDTQYF; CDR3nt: TGCGCCAGCAGCCAAGCAGGAGGGGGGGCTACAGATACGCAGTATTTT
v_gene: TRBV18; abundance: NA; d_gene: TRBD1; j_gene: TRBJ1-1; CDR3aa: CASSPPTGVTEAFF; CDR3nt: TGTGCCAGCTCACCACCGACAGGGGTCACTGAAGCTTTCTTT
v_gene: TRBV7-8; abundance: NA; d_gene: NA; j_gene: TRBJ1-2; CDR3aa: CASSLVQGYGYTF; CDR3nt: TGTGCCAGCAGCTTAGTACAGGGCTATGGCTACACCTTC
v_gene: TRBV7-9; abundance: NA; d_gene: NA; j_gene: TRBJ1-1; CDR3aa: CASRQNLGTEAFF; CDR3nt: TGTGCCAGCAGACAGAACTTGGGCACTGAAGCTTTCTTT
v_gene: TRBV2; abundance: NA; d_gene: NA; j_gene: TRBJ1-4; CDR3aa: CAARTGGYEKLFF; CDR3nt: TGTGCCGCCCGAACTGGGGGGTACGAAAAACTGTTTTTT